This TCR beta chain is from a study of blood T cells in healthy people across ages. Individuals who donated were healthy Caucasians from Russia aged roughly 6 to 95. Using a J-beta primer mix together with a sample-barcoded 5' primer, a second PCR was run for about 6 to 11 cycles. Each cDNA molecule carried a tag from a template-switch adaptor that contained 12 random nucleotides. One entry per CDR3 protein, called by TCRdb with MiXCR from the 5' RACE reads. This sample has some 640,000 distinct CDR3 sequences; around 45% occur once, and the top ten carry around a third. Overall study findings and caveats: Lack of knowledge of donor CMV status possibly confounded expanded clonotype changes.

The CDR3 consists of 14 residues. CDR1 DFQATT and CDR2 SNEGSKA come from the germline V gene (reference sequence). There are a few counts of this clonotype. As yet, its antigen is unknown. The chain is built from TRBV20-1 and TRBJ2-4; D may be TRBD1 (6 bases). TRBJ2-7 matches the DNA end more closely, so the J call is doubtful. This TCR came from a woman aged 60-75 years in good health. The sequenced sample was blood. In DNA, the CDR3 is TGCAGTGCTAGACCTCTCGACAGGTTCGACGAGCAGTACTTC. It is translated as CSARPLDRFDEQYF.